This record looks at one T cell receptor (beta chain) sequence and its context. V lost 4 bases to trimming and J lost 4 bases, with 18 bases between them. Germline V gives CDR1 SGHTS, CDR2 YDEGEE. This CDR3 contains 16 residues. Everyone who took part was about 18 to 90 years old, and they came from 24 US areas. Assignments of participants to cohorts depended upon their own reported clinical history. The sample belongs to a study of blood T cell repertoires in COVID-19. For the study at large: PBMCs, B-cell-depleted T cells, or T cells were the source of the cDNA or gDNA that made up the material.

As handled by the study authors: Amplified reference gene primers provided the basis for estimating nucleated cell counts. The protocol was immunoSEQ multiplex PCR, while the TCRdb copy is restricted to in-frame clones and leaves out a portion. D and trimming were read from the DNA, whereas the V and J calls and clone size are those reported in that table. The sample lists over 150,000 clones, about 88% occurring once. The sequencing sample was made of PBMCs or T cells enriched from blood (not recorded which). The TCR originated in a woman aged 45-60 years who had recovered from COVID-19. This chain joins TRBV5-8 and TRBJ2-1; a weak D match, TRBD2 (5 bases). The CDR3 region is CASSRLMGVRYNEQFF. CDR3 bases: TGTGCCAGCAGCCGTCTGATGGGAGTACGGTACAATGAGCAGTTCTTC.